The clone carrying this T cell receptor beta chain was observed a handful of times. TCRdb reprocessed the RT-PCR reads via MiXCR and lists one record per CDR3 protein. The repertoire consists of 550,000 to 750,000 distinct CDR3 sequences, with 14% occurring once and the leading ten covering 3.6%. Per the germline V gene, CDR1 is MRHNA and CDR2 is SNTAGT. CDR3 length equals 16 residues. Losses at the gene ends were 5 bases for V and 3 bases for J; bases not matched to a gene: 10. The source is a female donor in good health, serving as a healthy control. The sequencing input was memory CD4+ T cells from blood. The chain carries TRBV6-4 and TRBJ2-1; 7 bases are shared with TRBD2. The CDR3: CASSRTPSGGYNEQFF. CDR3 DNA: TGTGCCAGCAGTCGAACCCCCTCGGGGGGCTACAATGAGCAGTTCTTC.